This T cell receptor (beta chain) was recorded in a study of blood T cell repertoires in COVID-19. Study-level information: Researchers got acute and convalescent COVID-19 samples from the United States, Italy and Spain. PBMCs, B-cell-depleted T cells, or T cells were the source of the cDNA or gDNA that made up the material.

Methods used by the authors: Cell counts per sample came from amplifying reference gene primers. Here immunoSEQ multiplex PCR was the method, and the copy in TCRdb shows in-frame clones only, minus some. V, J and clone size were drawn from that table, and D and trimming were deduced from the DNA. The sample has 65,000 to 95,000 clones, about 80% seen once; the top ten hold roughly 5.6%. This clone appeared a single time. Germline CDR1 is MNHEY and CDR2 is SVGAGI. With 7 bases clipped from V and 1 base from J, the junction kept 5 bases outside the gene matches. The CDR3 extends over 15 amino acids. The chain employs TRBV6-5 and TRBJ1-1; 11 bases are shared with TRBD1. Sequenced input: peripheral blood. This receptor was taken from a man aged 50 or older with active or convalescent COVID-19. Here the CDR3 reads CASTPGQGANTEAFF. The CDR3 coding sequence is TGTGCCAGCACACCAGGACAGGGGGCGAACACTGAAGCTTTCTTT.